These T cell receptor beta chains were read from a single sample in a study of T cells in Graves' hyperthyroidism and ophthalmopathy. TCRdb reprocessed the multiplex PCR reads via MiXCR and lists one record per CDR3 protein. The profile shows hundreds of thousands of distinct CDR3 sequences, 15% to 20% of them singletons. Sequenced input: blood. These receptors were taken from a man aged 40-50 years with Graves' ophthalmopathy. Each CDR3 is given with its conserved first and last residue. Fields, in order: V gene, clone size, D gene, J gene, CDR3 protein, CDR3 DNA. D genes are given only for firm matches. The size entry is marked missing in some rows and otherwise reads once, few, many or a size class.

TRBV20-1	once	-	TRBJ2-7	CSARFQGQYEQYF	TGCAGTGCTAGATTCCAGGGGCAATACGAGCAGTACTTC
TRBV30	few	-	TRBJ1-6	CAWKREGHGNSPLHF	TGTGCCTGGAAGAGGGAGGGACACGGAAATTCACCCCTCCACTTT
TRBV28	-	TRBD1	TRBJ1-6	CASSTGTGGFYNSPLHF	TGTGCCAGCAGTACCGGGACAGGGGGCTTCTATAATTCACCCCTCCACTTT
TRBV27	many	-	TRBJ1-6	CASSLRPGETPLHF	TGTGCCAGCAGTTTACGGCCGGGCGAGACACCCCTCCACTTT
TRBV20-1	few	-	TRBJ1-2	CSARDGGFDGYTF	TGCAGTGCTAGAGATGGGGGTTTCGATGGCTACACCTTC
TRBV20-1	-	TRBD1	TRBJ2-7	CSAPLPDRPIDEQYF	TGCAGTGCCCCACTCCCGGACAGGCCTATAGACGAGCAGTACTTC
TRBV6-1	-	-	TRBJ2-7	CASSLPSPTYEQYF	TGTGCCAGCAGTCTCCCCAGCCCTACCTACGAGCAGTACTTC
TRBV7-2	once	-	TRBJ2-5	CTSSLAEGLRGETQYF	TGTACCAGCAGCTTAGCCGAGGGGCTAAGAGGAGAGACCCAGTACTTC
TRBV20-1	many	-	TRBJ1-6	CSARGQGNSPLHF	TGCAGTGCTAGAGGCCAGGGTAATTCACCCCTCCACTTT
TRBV6-1	few	-	TRBJ2-1	CASRRLGDHNEQFF	TGTGCCAGCAGAAGACTGGGAGATCACAATGAGCAGTTCTTC